The rows below give T cell receptor beta chains drawn from one sample of a study of response to subunit inactivated influenza vaccine. TCRdb fed the RT-PCR reads into MiXCR, producing one record per CDR3 protein. The sample records around 750,000 distinct CDR3 sequences, over 20% being singletons. This sample comprised PBMCs from blood, obtained 5 days after vaccination. All receptors derive from a man in his fifties who received an inactivated influenza vaccine. Each CDR3 is given with its conserved first and last residue. D genes are given only for firm matches. The size of a clone is reported for some rows only, either as once, few or many, or as a class for expanded clones.

clone size,J gene,D gene,V gene,CDR3 protein,CDR3 DNA
few,TRBJ2-7,.,TRBV29-1,CSARNSPYEQYF,TGCAGCGCTAGAAACTCACCCTACGAGCAGTACTTC
.,TRBJ2-7,.,TRBV27,CAPRDRWVGEQYF,TGTGCCCCCCGAGACAGGTGGGTCGGCGAGCAGTACTTC
many,TRBJ2-2,.,TRBV11-2,CASSLNAGTGELFF,TGTGCCAGCAGCTTAAACGCAGGAACCGGGGAGCTGTTTTTT
few,TRBJ2-6,.,TRBV4-2,CASSQEAGAGANVLTF,TGTGCCAGCAGCCAAGAAGCAGGGGCTGGGGCCAACGTCCTGACTTTC
.,TRBJ2-1,.,TRBV20-1,CSARDFVADNYNEQFF,TGCAGTGCTAGAGATTTTGTAGCGGATAATTACAATGAGCAGTTCTTC
few,TRBJ2-1,.,TRBV7-9,CASSTPPTADEQFF,TGTGCCAGCAGCACGCCGCCCACGGCGGATGAGCAGTTCTTC
few,TRBJ2-7,.,TRBV5-5,CASSLAGRIFGEQYF,TGTGCCAGCAGCTTGGCGGGCAGGATATTCGGGGAGCAGTACTTC
.,TRBJ2-6,TRBD1,TRBV15,CATSRVHRGSGANVLTF,TGTGCCACCAGCAGAGTACACAGGGGCTCTGGGGCCAACGTCCTGACTTTC
.,TRBJ1-6,TRBD1,TRBV4-3,CASSQELQGSGSPLHF,TGCGCCAGCAGCCAAGAATTACAGGGGAGCGGTTCACCCCTCCACTTT
.,TRBJ2-7,.,TRBV11-2,CASSFHEQYF,TGTGCCAGCAGCTTTCACGAGCAGTACTTC
few,TRBJ2-3,TRBD2,TRBV7-2,CASTQWAGGSTDTQYF,TGTGCCAGCACCCAGTGGGCGGGGGGAAGCACAGATACGCAGTATTTT
few,TRBJ2-2,TRBD2,TRBV7-2,CASSLILAGPTGELFF,TGTGCCAGCAGCTTAATACTAGCGGGACCCACCGGGGAGCTGTTTTTT
few,TRBJ1-4,.,TRBV5-1,CASSLASNEKLFF,TGCGCCAGCAGCTTGGCCTCTAATGAAAAACTGTTTTTT
once,TRBJ1-3,.,TRBV18,CASSPDQAHSGNTIYF,TGTGCCAGCTCACCAGATCAGGCTCACTCTGGAAACACCATATATTTT
.,TRBJ2-7,TRBD1,TRBV7-8,CASRADRGGFHYEQYF,TGTGCCAGCAGGGCTGACAGGGGAGGTTTCCACTACGAGCAGTACTTC
.,TRBJ2-7,.,TRBV12-3/TRBV12-4,CATGQSPYEQYF,TGTGCCACCGGACAGTCACCCTACGAGCAGTACTTC
few,TRBJ2-5,.,TRBV4-2,CASSQLGGLQETQYF,TGTGCCAGCAGCCAGTTAGGGGGGCTTCAAGAGACCCAGTACTTC
once,TRBJ2-1,TRBD1,TRBV7-7,CASSLRTGADEQFF,TGTGCTAGCAGCTTACGGACAGGGGCCGATGAGCAGTTCTTC
.,TRBJ2-6,.,TRBV29-1,CSVGGGPGANVLTF,TGCAGCGTTGGTGGCGGGCCCGGGGCCAACGTCCTGACTTTC
.,TRBJ2-7,.,TRBV6-2/TRBV6-3,CASVRDASSYEQYF,TGTGCCAGCGTCCGGGACGCCAGCTCCTACGAGCAGTACTTC
.,TRBJ1-1,.,TRBV11-2,CASSMRGPEAFF,TGTGCCAGCAGCATGCGGGGACCTGAGGCTTTCTTT
few,TRBJ2-1,TRBD2,TRBV7-2,CASSPSSGSINEQFF,TGTGCCAGCAGCCCCTCTAGCGGGAGTATAAATGAGCAGTTCTTC
.,TRBJ1-1,TRBD1,TRBV12-3/TRBV12-4,CASSLTGGLRTEAFF,TGTGCCAGCAGTTTGACAGGGGGACTTCGCACTGAAGCTTTCTTT
few,TRBJ2-4,.,TRBV12-3/TRBV12-4,CASSFGSLAKNIQYF,TGTGCCAGCAGTTTTGGCAGCTTAGCCAAAAACATTCAGTACTTC
.,TRBJ1-1,TRBD1,TRBV6-5,CASSSPDRVNRAFF,TGTGCCAGCAGTTCCCCTGACAGGGTTAATAGAGCTTTCTTT
few,TRBJ2-1,TRBD2,TRBV10-3,CAISALLLAGGNNEQFF,TGTGCCATCAGTGCTCTGCTACTAGCGGGAGGAAACAATGAGCAGTTCTTC
.,TRBJ2-1,TRBD2,TRBV6-5,CASSWTRFSYNEQFF,TGTGCCAGCAGTTGGACTAGGTTCTCCTACAATGAGCAGTTCTTC
few,TRBJ2-7,TRBD2,TRBV5-1,CASSLTSGNLYEQYF,TGCGCCAGCAGCTTGACTAGCGGTAATCTCTACGAGCAGTACTTC
.,TRBJ2-5,.,TRBV4-1,CASSQDGGARTQYF,TGCGCCAGCAGCCAAGATGGGGGGGCCAGGACCCAGTACTTC
.,TRBJ2-3,TRBD1,TRBV29-1,CSAPGQATDTQYF,TGCAGCGCGCCGGGACAGGCCACAGATACGCAGTATTTT
.,TRBJ2-1,.,TRBV14,CASSQDDWTDYNEQFF,TGTGCCAGCAGCCAAGACGATTGGACGGACTACAATGAGCAGTTCTTC
.,TRBJ1-3,.,TRBV20-1,CSARGTTGNTIYF,TGCAGTGCTAGGGGTACTACTGGAAACACCATATATTTT
many,TRBJ1-1,.,TRBV5-1,CASSLEMNTEAFF,TGCGCCAGCAGCTTGGAAATGAACACTGAAGCTTTCTTT
many,TRBJ2-1,.,TRBV12-3/TRBV12-4,CASSFRLPKGNEQFF,TGTGCCAGCAGTTTTAGGCTACCGAAGGGCAATGAGCAGTTCTTC
many,TRBJ2-1,.,TRBV12-3/TRBV12-4,CASSYGLSSYNEQFF,TGTGCCAGCAGTTACGGGTTGAGCTCCTACAATGAGCAGTTCTTC
few,TRBJ2-5,TRBD1,TRBV9,CASSVGDRGPRIETQYF,TGTGCCAGCAGCGTGGGGGACAGGGGGCCCAGGATAGAGACCCAGTACTTC
.,TRBJ2-1,TRBD2,TRBV11-2,CASSLEPSGKNEQFF,TGTGCCAGCAGCTTAGAACCTAGCGGGAAGAATGAGCAGTTCTTC
many,TRBJ1-3,.,TRBV7-2,CASTLLSGNTIYF,TGTGCCAGCACCTTGCTGTCTGGAAACACCATATATTTT
.,TRBJ2-7,TRBD2,TRBV10-2,CASGTSGASREQYF,TGCGCCAGTGGTACTAGCGGGGCTTCTCGCGAGCAGTACTTC
.,TRBJ2-7,.,TRBV27,CASSIPGALQYF,TGTGCCAGCAGTATCCCGGGGGCGTTGCAGTACTTC
.,TRBJ2-1,.,TRBV2,CASSEERHEQFF,TGTGCCAGCAGTGAAGAGCGCCATGAGCAGTTCTTC
.,TRBJ2-2,.,TRBV12-3/TRBV12-4,CASSLDYWGSYTGELFF,TGTGCCAGCAGTTTAGATTACTGGGGGTCCTACACCGGGGAGCTGTTTTTT
.,TRBJ2-1,.,TRBV5-1,CASRGSGGRSYNEQFF,TGCGCCAGCAGAGGTTCGGGGGGCCGCTCCTACAATGAGCAGTTCTTC
few,TRBJ2-7,.,TRBV6-6,CAARDVDSYEQYF,TGTGCCGCTAGGGACGTTGACTCCTACGAGCAGTACTTC
.,TRBJ1-2,.,TRBV12-3/TRBV12-4,CASSFQANYGYTF,TGTGCCAGCAGTTTTCAGGCCAACTATGGCTACACCTTC
.,TRBJ2-1,.,TRBV4-1,CANSQQPIGYNEQFF,TGCGCCAACAGCCAACAACCTATCGGGTACAATGAGCAGTTCTTC